This TCR beta chain was obtained from a study of blood T cells in healthy people across ages. Combining a sample-barcoded 5' primer with a J-beta primer mix, a second PCR ran for roughly 7 to 12 cycles. One entry per CDR3 protein, called by TCRdb with MiXCR from the 5' RACE reads. The sample records about 570,000 distinct CDR3 sequences, over 25% being singletons. This clonotype has just a few counts. These sequences were also reported in another study, on T cells of mothers and their children.

The specimen was blood. This clonotype was sampled from a boy aged 2-15 years in good health.

CDR3: CASTRLERGSSYEQYF. CDR3 DNA sequence: TGTGCCAGCACCCGACTGGAGCGGGGGAGCTCCTACGAGCAGTACTTC. The chain links TRBV12-3 or TRBV12-4 to TRBJ2-7; the match to TRBD2 covers 8 bases. With 7 bases clipped from V and 0 bases from J, the junction kept 11 bases outside the gene matches. This CDR3 region has 16 residues.